What follows describes a single T cell receptor beta chain. Its antigen is not known. The time point is: persistent/refractory GD, antithyroid drugs over 5 years with positive TRAb. Preparation of the TCR library used RNA extracted from PBMCs. CDR3-region Arm-PCR and iRepertoire HTBI primers produced the TCR beta libraries. TCRdb independently ran MiXCR on the multiplex PCR reads; one entry per CDR3 protein. The data hold 500,000 to 800,000 distinct CDR3 sequences, with around 30% observed a single time. This sample was taken from a study of regulatory T cells in long-lasting Graves disease. In the study overall: Persistent Graves' disease denoted over 5 years of antithyroid drugs plus positive TSH receptor antibodies.

General study points: Persistent disease was associated with favored TRBV28 usage and with favored use of TRBJ1-2 and TRBJ2-5.

Germline CDR1 is LNHDA and CDR2 is SQIVND (reference sequence). V was trimmed by 7 bases and J by 0 bases, leaving 9 bases between them. This CDR3 region has 14 residues. This sample comprised peripheral blood mononuclear cells (PBMCs), obtained when the disease was refractory, from a patient treated with antithyroid drugs. The chain has TRBV19 and TRBJ2-2; D gene unclear. The sequence came from a female donor with Graves disease. This CDR3 is CASTPGSNTGELFF. The DNA of the CDR3 is TGTGCCAGTACTCCAGGCTCGAACACCGGGGAGCTGTTTTTT.